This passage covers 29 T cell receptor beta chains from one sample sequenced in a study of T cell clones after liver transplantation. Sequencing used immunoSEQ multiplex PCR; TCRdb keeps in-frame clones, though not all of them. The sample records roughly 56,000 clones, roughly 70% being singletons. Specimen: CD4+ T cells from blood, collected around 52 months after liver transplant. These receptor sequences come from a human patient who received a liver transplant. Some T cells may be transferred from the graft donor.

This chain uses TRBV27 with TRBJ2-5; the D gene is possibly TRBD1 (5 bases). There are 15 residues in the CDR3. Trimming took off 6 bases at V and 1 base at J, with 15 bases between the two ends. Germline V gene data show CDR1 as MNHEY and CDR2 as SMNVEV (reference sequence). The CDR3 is CASSLGRQGQETQYF. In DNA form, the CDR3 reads TGTGCCAGCAGCCTAGGCCGCCAGGGCCAAGAGACCCAGTACTTC.

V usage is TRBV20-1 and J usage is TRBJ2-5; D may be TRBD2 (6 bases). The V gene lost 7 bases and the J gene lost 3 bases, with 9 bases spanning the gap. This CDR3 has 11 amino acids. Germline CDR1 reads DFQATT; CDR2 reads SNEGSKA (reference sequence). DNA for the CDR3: TGCAGTGGCGGGGCTGAAGAGACCCAGTACTTC. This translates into CSGGAEETQYF.

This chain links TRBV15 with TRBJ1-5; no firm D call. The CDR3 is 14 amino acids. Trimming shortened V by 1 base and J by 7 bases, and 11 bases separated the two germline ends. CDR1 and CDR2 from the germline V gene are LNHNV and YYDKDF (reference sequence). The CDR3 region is CATSRGDPDQPQHF. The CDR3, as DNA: TGTGCCACCAGCAGAGGCGATCCGGACCAGCCCCAGCATTTT.

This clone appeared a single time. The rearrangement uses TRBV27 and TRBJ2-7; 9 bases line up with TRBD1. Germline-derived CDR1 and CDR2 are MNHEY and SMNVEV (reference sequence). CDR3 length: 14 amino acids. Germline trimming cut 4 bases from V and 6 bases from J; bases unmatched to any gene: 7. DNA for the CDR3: TGTGCCAGCAGTTCCGACAGGGGGTTGAGCGAGCAGTACTTC. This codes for CASSSDRGLSEQYF.

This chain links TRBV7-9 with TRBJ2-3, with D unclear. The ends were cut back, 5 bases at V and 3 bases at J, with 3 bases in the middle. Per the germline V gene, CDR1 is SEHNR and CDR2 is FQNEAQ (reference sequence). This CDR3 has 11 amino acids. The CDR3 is CASSETDTQYF. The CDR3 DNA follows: TGTGCCAGCAGCGAAACAGATACGCAGTATTTT.

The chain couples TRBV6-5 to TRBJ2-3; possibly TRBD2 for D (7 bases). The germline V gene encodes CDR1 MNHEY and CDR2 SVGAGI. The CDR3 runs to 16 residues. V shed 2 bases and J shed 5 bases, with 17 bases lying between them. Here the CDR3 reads CASSYRGGGREDTQYF. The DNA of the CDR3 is TGTGCCAGCAGTTACCGAGGCGGGGGCCGGGAAGATACGCAGTATTTT.

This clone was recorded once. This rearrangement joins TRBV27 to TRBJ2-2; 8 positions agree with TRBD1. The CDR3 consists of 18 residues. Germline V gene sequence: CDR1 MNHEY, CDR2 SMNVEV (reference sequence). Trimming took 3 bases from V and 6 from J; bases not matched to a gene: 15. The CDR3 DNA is TGTGCCAGCAGTTTCCAGTCAGGGGGCGCCCACCGAGCCGGGGAGCTGTTTTTT. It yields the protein CASSFQSGGAHRAGELFF.

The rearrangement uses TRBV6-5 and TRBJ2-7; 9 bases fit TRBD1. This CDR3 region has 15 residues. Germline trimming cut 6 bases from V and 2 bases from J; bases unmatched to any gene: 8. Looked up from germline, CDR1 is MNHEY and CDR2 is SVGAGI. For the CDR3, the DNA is TGTGCCAGCAGCCTCTACGGACAGGGGACCTACGAGCAGTACTTC. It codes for CASSLYGQGTYEQYF.

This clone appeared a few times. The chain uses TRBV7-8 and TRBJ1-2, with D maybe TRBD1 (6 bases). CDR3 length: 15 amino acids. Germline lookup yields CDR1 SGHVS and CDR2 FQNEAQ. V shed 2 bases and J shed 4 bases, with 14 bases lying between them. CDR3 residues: CASSLYRVEIYGYTF. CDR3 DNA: TGTGCCAGCAGCTTATACAGGGTTGAGATCTATGGCTACACCTTC.

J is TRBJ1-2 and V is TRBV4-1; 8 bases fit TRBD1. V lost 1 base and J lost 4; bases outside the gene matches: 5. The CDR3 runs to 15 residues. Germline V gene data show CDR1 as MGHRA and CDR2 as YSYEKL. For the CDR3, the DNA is TGCGCCAGCAGCCAAGGGGACAGGACCACCTATGGCTACACCTTC. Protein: CASSQGDRTTYGYTF.

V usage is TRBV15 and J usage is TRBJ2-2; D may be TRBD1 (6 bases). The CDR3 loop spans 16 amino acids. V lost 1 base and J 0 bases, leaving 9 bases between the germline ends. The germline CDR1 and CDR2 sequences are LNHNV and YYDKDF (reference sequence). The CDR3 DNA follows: TGTGCCACCAGCAGAGGACAGGCCACGAACACCGGGGAGCTGTTTTTT. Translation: CATSRGQATNTGELFF.

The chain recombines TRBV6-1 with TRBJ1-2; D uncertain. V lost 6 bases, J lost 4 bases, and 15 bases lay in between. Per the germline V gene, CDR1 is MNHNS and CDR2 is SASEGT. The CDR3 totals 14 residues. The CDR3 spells CASRKTRQPYGYTF. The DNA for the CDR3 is TGTGCCAGCAGAAAGACCCGACAACCCTATGGCTACACCTTC.

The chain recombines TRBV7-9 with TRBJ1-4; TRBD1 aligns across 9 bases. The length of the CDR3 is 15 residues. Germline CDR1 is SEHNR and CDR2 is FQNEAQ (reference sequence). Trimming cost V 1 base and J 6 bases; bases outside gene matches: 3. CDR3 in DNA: TGTGCCAGCAGCTTAGGGACAGGGGAACATGAAAAACTGTTTTTT. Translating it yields CASSLGTGEHEKLFF.

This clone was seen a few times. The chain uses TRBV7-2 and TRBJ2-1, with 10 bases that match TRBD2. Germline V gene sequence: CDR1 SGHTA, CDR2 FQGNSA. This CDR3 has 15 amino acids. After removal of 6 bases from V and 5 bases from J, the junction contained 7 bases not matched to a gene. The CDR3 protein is CASRPSGGAHNEQFF. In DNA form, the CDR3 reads TGTGCCAGCAGACCAAGCGGGGGGGCCCACAATGAGCAGTTCTTC.

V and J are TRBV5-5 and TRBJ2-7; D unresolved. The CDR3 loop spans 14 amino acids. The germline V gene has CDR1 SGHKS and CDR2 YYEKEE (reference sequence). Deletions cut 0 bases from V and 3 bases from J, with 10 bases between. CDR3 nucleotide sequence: TGTGCCAGCAGCTTGGGAGCAGCCTACTACGAGCAGTACTTC. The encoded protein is CASSLGAAYYEQYF.

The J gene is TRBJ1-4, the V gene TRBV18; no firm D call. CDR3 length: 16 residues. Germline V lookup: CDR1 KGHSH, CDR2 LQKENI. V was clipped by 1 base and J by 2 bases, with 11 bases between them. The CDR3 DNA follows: TGTGCCAGCTCACCACGTAGTTCGTCGACTAATGAAAAACTGTTTTTT. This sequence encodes CASSPRSSSTNEKLFF.

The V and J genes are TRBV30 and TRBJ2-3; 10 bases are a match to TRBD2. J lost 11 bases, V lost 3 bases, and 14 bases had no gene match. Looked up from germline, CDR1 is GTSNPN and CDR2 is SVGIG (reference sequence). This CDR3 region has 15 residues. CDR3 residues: CAWSPPSGGPSRQYF. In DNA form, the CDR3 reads TGTGCCTGGAGCCCCCCTAGCGGGGGTCCTTCAAGGCAGTATTTT. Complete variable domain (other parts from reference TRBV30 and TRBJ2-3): SQTIHQWPATLVQPVGSPLSLECTVEGTSNPNLYWYRQAAGRGLQLLFYSVGIGQISSEVPQNLSASRPQDRQFILSSKKLLLSDSGFYLCAWSPPSGGPSRQYFGPGTRLTVL.

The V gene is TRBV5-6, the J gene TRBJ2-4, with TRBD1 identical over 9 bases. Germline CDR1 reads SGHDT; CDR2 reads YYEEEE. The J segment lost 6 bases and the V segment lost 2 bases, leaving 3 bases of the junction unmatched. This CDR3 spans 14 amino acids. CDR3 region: CASSFPTGGNIQYF. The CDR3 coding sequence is TGTGCCAGCAGCTTTCCGACAGGGGGAAACATTCAGTACTTC. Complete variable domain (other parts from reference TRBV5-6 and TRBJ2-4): DAGVTQSPTHLIKTRGQQVTLRCSPKSGHDTVSWYQQALGQGPQFIFQYYEEEERQRGNFPDRFSGHQFPNYSSELNVNALLLGDSALYLCASSFPTGGNIQYFGAGTRLSVL.

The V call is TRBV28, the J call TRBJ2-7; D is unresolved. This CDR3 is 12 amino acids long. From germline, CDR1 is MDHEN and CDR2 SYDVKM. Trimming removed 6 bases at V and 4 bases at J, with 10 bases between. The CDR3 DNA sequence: TGTGCCAGCAGCTCGGGCCCATACGAGCAGTACTTC. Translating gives CASSSGPYEQYF.

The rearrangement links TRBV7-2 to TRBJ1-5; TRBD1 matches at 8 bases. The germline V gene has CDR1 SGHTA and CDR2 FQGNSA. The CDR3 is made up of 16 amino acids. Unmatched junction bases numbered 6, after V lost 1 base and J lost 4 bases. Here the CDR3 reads CASSLGAGGLNQPQHF. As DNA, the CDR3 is TGTGCCAGCAGCTTAGGGGCAGGGGGCCTAAATCAGCCCCAGCATTTT. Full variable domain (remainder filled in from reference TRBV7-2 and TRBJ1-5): GAGVSQSPSNKVTEKGKDVELRCDPISGHTALYWYRQSLGQGLEFLIYFQGNSAPDKSGLPSDRFSAERTGGSVSTLTIQRTQQEDSAVYLCASSLGAGGLNQPQHFGDGTRLSIL.

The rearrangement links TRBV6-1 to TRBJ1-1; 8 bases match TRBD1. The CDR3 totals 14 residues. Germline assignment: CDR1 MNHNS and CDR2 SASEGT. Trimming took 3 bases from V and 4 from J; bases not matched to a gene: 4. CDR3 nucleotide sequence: TGTGCCAGCAGTGACCCCGGACAGGGCACTGAAGCTTTCTTT. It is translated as CASSDPGQGTEAFF.

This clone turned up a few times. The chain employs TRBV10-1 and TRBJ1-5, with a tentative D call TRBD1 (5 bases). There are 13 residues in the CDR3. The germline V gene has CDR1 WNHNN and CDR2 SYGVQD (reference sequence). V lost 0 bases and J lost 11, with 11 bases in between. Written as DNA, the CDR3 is TGCGCCAGCAGTGAGTCGCAGGGCGGGTCCCAGCATTTT. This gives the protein CASSESQGGSQHF.

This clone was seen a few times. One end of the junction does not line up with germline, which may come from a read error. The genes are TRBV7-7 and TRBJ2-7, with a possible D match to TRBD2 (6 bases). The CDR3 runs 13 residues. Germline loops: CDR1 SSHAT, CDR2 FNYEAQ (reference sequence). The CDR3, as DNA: TGTGCTAGCAGCCGCGGGGCCAGGGACGAGCAGTACTTC. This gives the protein CASSRGARDEQYF.

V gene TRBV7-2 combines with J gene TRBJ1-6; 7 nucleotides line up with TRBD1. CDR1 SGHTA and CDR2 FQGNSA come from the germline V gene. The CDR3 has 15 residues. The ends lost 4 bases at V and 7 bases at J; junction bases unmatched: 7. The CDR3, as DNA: TGTGCCAGCAGCTCCTCCGGGACAGAAAATTCACCCCTCCACTTT. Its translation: CASSSSGTENSPLHF. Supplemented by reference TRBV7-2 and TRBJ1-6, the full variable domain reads GAGVSQSPSNKVTEKGKDVELRCDPISGHTALYWYRQSLGQGLEFLIYFQGNSAPDKSGLPSDRFSAERTGGSVSTLTIQRTQQEDSAVYLCASSSSGTENSPLHFGNGTRLTVT.

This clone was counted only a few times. The CDR3 reads CASSIGSGTFYGYTF. In DNA, the CDR3 is TGTGCCAGTAGTATAGGTTCTGGGACGTTCTATGGCTACACCTTC. This chain uses TRBV19 with TRBJ1-2, with D perhaps TRBD1 (5 bases). The CDR3 runs 15 residues. Per germline, CDR1 LNHDA and CDR2 SQIVND (reference sequence). Deletions cut 1 base from V and 4 bases from J, with 13 bases between.

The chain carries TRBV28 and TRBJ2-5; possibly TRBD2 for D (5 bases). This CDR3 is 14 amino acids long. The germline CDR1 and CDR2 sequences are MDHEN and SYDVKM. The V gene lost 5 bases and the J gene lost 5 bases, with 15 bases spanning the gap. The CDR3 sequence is CASSPNEGTETQYF. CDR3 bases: TGTGCCAGCAGTCCAAACGAGGGTACGGAGACCCAGTACTTC. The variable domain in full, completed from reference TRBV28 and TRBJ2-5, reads DVKVTQSSRYLVKRTGEKVFLECVQDMDHENMFWYRQDPGLGLRLIYFSYDVKMKEKGDIPEGYSVSREKKERFSLILESASTNQTSMYLCASSPNEGTETQYFGPGTRLLVL.

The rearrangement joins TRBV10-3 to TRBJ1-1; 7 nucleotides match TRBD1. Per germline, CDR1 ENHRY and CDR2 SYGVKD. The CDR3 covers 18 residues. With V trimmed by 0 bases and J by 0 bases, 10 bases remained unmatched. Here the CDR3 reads CAISESGPSTGLNTEAFF. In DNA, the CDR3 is TGTGCCATCAGTGAGTCGGGGCCCTCGACAGGGCTGAACACTGAAGCTTTCTTT.

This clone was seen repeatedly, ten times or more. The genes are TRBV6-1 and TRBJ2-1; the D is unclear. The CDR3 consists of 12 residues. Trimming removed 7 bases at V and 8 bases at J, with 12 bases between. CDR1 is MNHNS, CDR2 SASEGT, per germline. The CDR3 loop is CASKEGIHEQFF. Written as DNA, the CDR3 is TGTGCCAGCAAAGAAGGGATCCATGAGCAGTTCTTC.

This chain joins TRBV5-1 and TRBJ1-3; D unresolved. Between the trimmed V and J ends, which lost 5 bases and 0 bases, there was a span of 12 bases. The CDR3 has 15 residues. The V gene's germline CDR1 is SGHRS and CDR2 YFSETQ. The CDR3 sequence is CASSRGRSSGNTIYF. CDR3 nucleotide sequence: TGCGCCAGCAGTCGGGGTCGGTCCTCTGGAAACACCATATATTTT.